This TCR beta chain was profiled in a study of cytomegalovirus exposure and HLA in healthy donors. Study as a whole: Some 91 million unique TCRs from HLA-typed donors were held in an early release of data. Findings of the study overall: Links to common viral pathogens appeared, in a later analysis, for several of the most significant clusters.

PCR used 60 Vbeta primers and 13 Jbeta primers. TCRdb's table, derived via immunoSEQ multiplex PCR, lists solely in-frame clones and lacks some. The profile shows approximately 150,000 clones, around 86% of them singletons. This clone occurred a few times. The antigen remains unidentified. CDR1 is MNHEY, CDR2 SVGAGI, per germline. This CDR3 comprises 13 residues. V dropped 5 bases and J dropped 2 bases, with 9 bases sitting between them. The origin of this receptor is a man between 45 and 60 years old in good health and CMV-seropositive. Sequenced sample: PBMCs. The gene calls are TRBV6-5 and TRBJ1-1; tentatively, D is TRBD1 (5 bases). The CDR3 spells CASSRGSNTEAFF. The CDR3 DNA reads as TGTGCCAGCAGTAGGGGCAGCAACACTGAAGCTTTCTTT.